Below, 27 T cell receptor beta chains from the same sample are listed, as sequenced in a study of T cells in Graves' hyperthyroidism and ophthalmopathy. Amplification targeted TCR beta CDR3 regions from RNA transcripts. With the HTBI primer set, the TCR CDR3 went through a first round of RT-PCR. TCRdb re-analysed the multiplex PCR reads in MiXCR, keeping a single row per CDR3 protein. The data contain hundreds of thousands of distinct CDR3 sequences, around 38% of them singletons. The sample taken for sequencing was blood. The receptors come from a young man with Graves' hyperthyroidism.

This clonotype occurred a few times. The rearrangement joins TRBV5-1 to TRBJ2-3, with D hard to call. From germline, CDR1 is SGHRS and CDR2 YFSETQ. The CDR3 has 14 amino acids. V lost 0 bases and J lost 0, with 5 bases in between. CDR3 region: CASSLGGSTDTQYF. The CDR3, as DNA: TGCGCCAGCAGCTTGGGCGGTAGCACAGATACGCAGTATTTT.

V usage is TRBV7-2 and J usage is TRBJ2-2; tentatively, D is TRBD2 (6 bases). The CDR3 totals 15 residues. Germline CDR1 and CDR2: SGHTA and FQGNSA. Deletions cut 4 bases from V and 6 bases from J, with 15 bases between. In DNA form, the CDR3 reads TGTGCCAGCAGCTCAGTCGCGGGATTCGCCGGGGAGCTGTTTTTT. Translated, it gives CASSSVAGFAGELFF.

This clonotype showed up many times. The CDR3 coding sequence is TGCGCCAGCAGCTTGTTCGGGGGGGATCAGCCCCAGCATTTT. Its translation: CASSLFGGDQPQHF. The chain employs TRBV5-1 and TRBJ1-5, with D possibly being TRBD1 (5 bases). The CDR3 has 14 residues. V shed 1 base and J shed 5 bases, with 10 bases lying between them. Germline CDR1 SGHRS, CDR2 YFSETQ.

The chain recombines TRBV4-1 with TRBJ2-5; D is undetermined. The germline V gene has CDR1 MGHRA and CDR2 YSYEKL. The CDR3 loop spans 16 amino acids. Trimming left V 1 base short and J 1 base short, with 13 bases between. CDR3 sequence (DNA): TGCGCCAGCAGCCAAGCGGGTGGTGGACGCCAAGAGACCCAGTACTTC. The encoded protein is CASSQAGGGRQETQYF.

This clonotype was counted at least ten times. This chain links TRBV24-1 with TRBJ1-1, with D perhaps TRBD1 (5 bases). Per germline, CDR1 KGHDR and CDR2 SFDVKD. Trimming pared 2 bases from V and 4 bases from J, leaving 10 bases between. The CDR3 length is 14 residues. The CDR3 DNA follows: TGTGCCACCAGTGATTCTCAGGGACCCACTGAAGCTTTCTTT. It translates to CATSDSQGPTEAFF.

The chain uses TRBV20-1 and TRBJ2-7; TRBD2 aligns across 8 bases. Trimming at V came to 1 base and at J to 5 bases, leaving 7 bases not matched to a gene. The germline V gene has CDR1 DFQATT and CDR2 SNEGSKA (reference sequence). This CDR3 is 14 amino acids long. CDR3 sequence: CSARGLSGKDEQYF. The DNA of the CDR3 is TGCAGTGCTAGAGGCCTTAGCGGGAAGGACGAGCAGTACTTC.

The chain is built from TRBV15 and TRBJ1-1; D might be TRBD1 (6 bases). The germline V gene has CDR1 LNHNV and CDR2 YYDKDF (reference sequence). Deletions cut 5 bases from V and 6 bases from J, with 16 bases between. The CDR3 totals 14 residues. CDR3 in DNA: TGTGCCACCAGCGCACGCTCAGGGGTCCCTGAAGCTTTCTTT. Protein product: CATSARSGVPEAFF.

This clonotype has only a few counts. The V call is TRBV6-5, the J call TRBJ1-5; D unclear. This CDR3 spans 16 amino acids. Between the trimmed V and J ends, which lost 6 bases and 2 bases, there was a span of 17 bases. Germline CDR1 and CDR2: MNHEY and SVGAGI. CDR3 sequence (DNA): TGTGCCAGCAGCAGCCTCGAGGCATCACGCAATCAGCCCCAGCATTTT. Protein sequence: CASSSLEASRNQPQHF.

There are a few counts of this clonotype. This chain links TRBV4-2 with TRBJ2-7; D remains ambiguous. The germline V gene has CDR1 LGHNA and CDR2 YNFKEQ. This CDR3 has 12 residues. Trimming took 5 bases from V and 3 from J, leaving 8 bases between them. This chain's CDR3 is CASSMQSYEQYF. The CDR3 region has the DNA TGTGCCAGCAGCATGCAGAGCTACGAGCAGTACTTC.

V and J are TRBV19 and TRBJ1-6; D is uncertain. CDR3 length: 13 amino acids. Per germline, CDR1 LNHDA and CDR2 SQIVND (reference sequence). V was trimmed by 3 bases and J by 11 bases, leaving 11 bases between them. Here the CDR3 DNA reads TGTGCCAGTAGTATCGAGGGTCAGGCACCCCTCCACTTT. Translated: CASSIEGQAPLHF.

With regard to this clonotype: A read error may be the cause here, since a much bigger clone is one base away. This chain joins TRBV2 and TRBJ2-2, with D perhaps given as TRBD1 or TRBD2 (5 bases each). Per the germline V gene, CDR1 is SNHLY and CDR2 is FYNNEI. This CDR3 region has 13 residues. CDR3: CVSRAGVTGELFF. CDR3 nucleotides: TGTGTCAGCAGGGCCGGGGTCACCGGGGAGCTGTTTTTT.

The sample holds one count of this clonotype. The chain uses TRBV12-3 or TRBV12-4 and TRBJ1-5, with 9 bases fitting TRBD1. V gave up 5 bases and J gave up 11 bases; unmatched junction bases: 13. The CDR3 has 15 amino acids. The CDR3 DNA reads TGTGCCAGCAGTGTACAGGGGGCTGGCGGAGAGACCCAGCATTTT. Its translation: CASSVQGAGGETQHF.

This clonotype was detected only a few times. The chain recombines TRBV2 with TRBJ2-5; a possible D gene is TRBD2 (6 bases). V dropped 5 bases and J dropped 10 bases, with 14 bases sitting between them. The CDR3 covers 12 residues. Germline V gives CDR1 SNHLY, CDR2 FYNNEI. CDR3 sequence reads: CASSPTSTGQYF. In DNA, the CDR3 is TGTGCCAGCAGTCCGACTAGTACGGGCCAGTACTTC.

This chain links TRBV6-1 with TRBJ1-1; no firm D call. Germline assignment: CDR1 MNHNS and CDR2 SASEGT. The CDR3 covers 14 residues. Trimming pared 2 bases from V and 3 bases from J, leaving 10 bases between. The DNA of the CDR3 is TGTGCCAGCAGTGAAAGGGAGGAGTACACTGAAGCTTTCTTT. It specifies CASSEREEYTEAFF.

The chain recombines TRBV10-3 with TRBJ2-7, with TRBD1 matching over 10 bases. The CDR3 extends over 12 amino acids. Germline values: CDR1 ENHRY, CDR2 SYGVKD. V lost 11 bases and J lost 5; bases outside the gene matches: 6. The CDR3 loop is CALGDRGDEQYF. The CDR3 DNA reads TGTGCCCTTGGGGACAGGGGAGACGAGCAGTACTTC.

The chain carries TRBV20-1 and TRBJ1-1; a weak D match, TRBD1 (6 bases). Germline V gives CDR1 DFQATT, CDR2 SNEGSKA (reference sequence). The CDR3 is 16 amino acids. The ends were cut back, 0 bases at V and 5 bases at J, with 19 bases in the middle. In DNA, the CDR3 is TGCAGTGCTAGAGATAAATGGGGGGCCCCGAGGACTGAAGCTTTCTTT. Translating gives CSARDKWGAPRTEAFF.

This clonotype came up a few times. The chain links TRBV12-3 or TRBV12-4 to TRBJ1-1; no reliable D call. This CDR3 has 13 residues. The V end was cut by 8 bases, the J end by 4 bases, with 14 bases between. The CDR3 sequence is CASRQGGGTEAFF. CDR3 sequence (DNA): TGTGCCAGCCGACAAGGAGGAGGCACTGAAGCTTTCTTT.

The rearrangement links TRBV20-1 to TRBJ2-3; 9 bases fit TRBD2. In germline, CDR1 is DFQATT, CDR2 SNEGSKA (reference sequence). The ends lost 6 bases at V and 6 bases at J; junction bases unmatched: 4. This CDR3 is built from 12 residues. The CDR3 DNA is TGCAGTGCGGCGGGAGGGGCGGATACGCAGTATTTT. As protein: CSAAGGADTQYF.

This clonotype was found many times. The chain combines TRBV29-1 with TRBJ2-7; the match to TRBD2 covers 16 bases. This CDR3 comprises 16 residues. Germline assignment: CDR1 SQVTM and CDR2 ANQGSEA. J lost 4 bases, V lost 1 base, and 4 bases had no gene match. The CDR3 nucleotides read TGCAGCGTTGAAGCCGGGACTAGCGGGAGGGTTTACGAGCAGTACTTC. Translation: CSVEAGTSGRVYEQYF.

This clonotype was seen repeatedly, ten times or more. The CDR3: CASQGFRETQYF. CDR3 sequence (DNA): TGTGCCAGCCAGGGATTCCGGGAGACCCAGTACTTC. The chain combines TRBV7-8 with TRBJ2-5; D may be TRBD1 (5 bases). CDR1 is SGHVS, CDR2 FQNEAQ, per germline. Trimming removed 8 bases from V and 5 bases from J, with 12 bases in between. The CDR3 consists of 12 residues.

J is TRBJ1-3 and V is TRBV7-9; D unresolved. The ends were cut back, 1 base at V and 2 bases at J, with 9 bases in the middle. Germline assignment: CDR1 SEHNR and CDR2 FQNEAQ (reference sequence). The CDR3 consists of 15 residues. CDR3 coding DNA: TGTGCCAGCAGCTTAGTAGCCCACGCTGGAAACACCATATATTTT. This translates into CASSLVAHAGNTIYF.

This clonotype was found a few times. The CDR3 nucleotides read TGCGCCAGCAGCTTAGGGACTAGCGGGATTGAGCAGTACTTC. Its protein is CASSLGTSGIEQYF. This chain joins TRBV5-1 and TRBJ2-7; 13 bases match TRBD2. The CDR3 runs 14 residues. Germline V gives CDR1 SGHRS, CDR2 YFSETQ. V lost 2 bases and J lost 7; bases outside the gene matches: 3.

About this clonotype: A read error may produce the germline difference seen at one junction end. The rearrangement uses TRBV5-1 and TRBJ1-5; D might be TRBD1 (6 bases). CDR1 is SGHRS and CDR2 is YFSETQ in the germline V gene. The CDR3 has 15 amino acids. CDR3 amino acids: CASSLDGQYNQPQHF. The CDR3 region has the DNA TGTGCCAGCAGCTTGGACGGACAGTACAATCAGCCCCAGCATTTT.

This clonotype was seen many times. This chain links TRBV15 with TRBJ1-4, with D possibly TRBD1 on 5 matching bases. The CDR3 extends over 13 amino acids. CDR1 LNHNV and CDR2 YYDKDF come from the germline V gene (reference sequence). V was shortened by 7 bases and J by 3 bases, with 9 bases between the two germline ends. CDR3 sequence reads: CATKLGPNEKLFF. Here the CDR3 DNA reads TGTGCCACCAAGTTGGGACCTAATGAAAAACTGTTTTTT.

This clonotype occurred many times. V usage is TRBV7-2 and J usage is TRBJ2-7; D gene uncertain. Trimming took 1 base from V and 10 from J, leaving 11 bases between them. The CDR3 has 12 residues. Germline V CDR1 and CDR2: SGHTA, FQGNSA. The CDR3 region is CASSLEVGVQYF. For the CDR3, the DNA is TGTGCCAGCAGCTTAGAGGTGGGCGTACAGTACTTC.

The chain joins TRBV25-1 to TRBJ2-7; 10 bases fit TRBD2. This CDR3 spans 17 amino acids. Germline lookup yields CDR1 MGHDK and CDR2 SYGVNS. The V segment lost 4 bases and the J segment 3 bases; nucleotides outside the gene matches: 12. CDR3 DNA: TGTGCCAGCAGTGCTAGACGGGCTAGCGGGGGCGTCTACGAGCAGTACTTC. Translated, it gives CASSARRASGGVYEQYF.

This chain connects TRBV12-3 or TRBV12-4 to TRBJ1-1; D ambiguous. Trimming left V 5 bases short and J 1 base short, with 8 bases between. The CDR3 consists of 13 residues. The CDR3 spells CASSTETNTEAFF. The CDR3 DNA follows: TGTGCCAGCAGTACTGAAACGAACACTGAAGCTTTCTTT.